The 31 T cell receptor beta chains below were found in one sample sequenced in a study of sequential checkpoint blockade in melanoma (dated by TCRdb to between 2018 and 2020). The library was prepared using the immunoSEQ multiplex PCR assay. This immuneACCESS table, as held by TCRdb, lists in-frame sequences with V and J called but not all clones. Of the missing ones, under half trace to an unresolved V gene in checked studies; the others have no known cause. Recorded for this sample are some 2,400 clones; around 27% of them occurred a single time. The ten top clones hold approximately 16% of the sample. In light of the paper, this sample's treatment or condition label describes: randomized to nivolumab then ipilimumab (arm A) or the reverse (arm B). Source: tumor tissue (inferred from file names), taken from a patient given nivolumab and ipilimumab in sequence. The receptor set was obtained from a human donor with melanoma.

This clone was seen only a few times. The chain links TRBV6-8 to TRBJ2-3, with TRBD1 matching over 8 bases. Germline V gives CDR1 MNHGY, CDR2 SAAAGT. The V and J ends lost 0 bases and 4 bases, in that order; junction bases with no gene match: 3. The CDR3 sequence is 15 residues long. The chain's CDR3 is CASSYSAGGADTQYF. The DNA of the CDR3 is TGTGCCAGCAGTTACTCAGCAGGGGGCGCAGATACGCAGTATTTT.

This clone is labeled large (0.1 to 1%). V gene TRBV6-8 combines with J gene TRBJ1-2; D gene uncertain. V was cut by 2 bases and J by 5 bases, with 9 bases left in between. The CDR3 covers 13 residues. The germline V gene has CDR1 MNHGY and CDR2 SAAAGT. The CDR3 coding sequence is TGTGCCAGCAGTTACGGAGGAGTATATGGCTACACCTTC. This encodes CASSYGGVYGYTF.

The CDR3 sequence is CASSYTSWGIYNEQFF. Written as DNA, the CDR3 is TGTGCCAGCAGTTACACCTCTTGGGGGATCTACAATGAGCAGTTCTTC. This chain links TRBV6-8 with TRBJ2-1; tentatively, D is TRBD1 or TRBD2 (5 bases each). CDR1 and CDR2 (germline): MNHGY, SAAAGT. The CDR3 covers 16 residues. The ends were cut back, 2 bases at V and 3 bases at J, with 14 bases in the middle.

The chain combines TRBV6-8 with TRBJ2-5; the D gene could be TRBD1 or TRBD2 (5 bases each). The CDR3 has 12 amino acids. V was pared by 8 bases and J by 2 bases, with 9 bases between. Germline CDR1 is MNHGY and CDR2 is SAAAGT. The CDR3 nucleotides are TGTGCCAGCGGGACGGCACAAGAGACCCAGTACTTC. Translation: CASGTAQETQYF.

This clone was seen a handful of times. The chain couples TRBV11-3 to TRBJ1-1; 9 bases are a match to TRBD1. Germline V CDR1 and CDR2: SGHNT, YENEEA. Trimming cost V 5 bases and J 4 bases; bases outside gene matches: 5. This CDR3 spans 14 amino acids. The CDR3 DNA follows: TGTGCCAGCAGCCAGGGACAGGGAGCCACTGAAGCTTTCTTT. This codes for CASSQGQGATEAFF. The full variable domain, completed using reference TRBV11-3 and TRBJ1-1, is EAGVVQSPRYKIIEKKQPVAFWCNPISGHNTLYWYLQNLGQGPELLIRYENEEAVDDSQLPKDRFSAERLKGVDSTLKIQPAELGDSAVYLCASSQGQGATEAFFGQGTRLTVV.

CDR3 sequence reads: CASSVASAYEQYF. The CDR3 coding sequence is TGTGCCAGCAGCGTAGCGAGTGCCTACGAGCAGTACTTC. V usage is TRBV9 and J usage is TRBJ2-7; D is undetermined. With 0 bases removed from V and 2 bases from J, the gap between germline ends came to 6 bases. In germline, CDR1 is SGDLS, CDR2 YYNGEE. CDR3 length: 13 amino acids.

This clone rates as medium-sized. V is TRBV6-8 and J is TRBJ2-7; 7 bases match TRBD2. The V gene end was trimmed by 8 bases and the J gene end by 2 bases; junction bases not matched to a gene: 3. The CDR3 totals 12 residues. CDR1 is MNHGY and CDR2 is SAAAGT in the germline V gene. In DNA form, the CDR3 reads TGTGCCAGCGGGAGGGGAGCCTACGAGCAGTACTTC. Amino acids: CASGRGAYEQYF.

In its sample, this clone was seen a few times. The CDR3 DNA is TGTGCCAGCTCAACACAGGTCTATGGCTACACCTTC. Its protein product is CASSTQVYGYTF. This chain links TRBV18 with TRBJ1-2; the D gene is possibly TRBD1 (5 bases). The V end lost 5 bases, the J end lost 4 bases, and 8 bases lay between the germline ends. Germline CDR1 reads KGHSH; CDR2 reads LQKENI. The CDR3 loop spans 12 amino acids.

Relative to its sample, this clone is medium-sized. This chain joins TRBV11-3 and TRBJ2-2; 8 nucleotides match TRBD1. V shed 4 bases and J 2 bases; nucleotides not matched to a gene: 6. The CDR3 extends over 16 amino acids. CDR1 and CDR2 from the germline V gene are SGHNT and YENEEA. The CDR3 sequence: CASSSPGQANTGELFF. CDR3 nucleotide sequence: TGTGCCAGCAGCTCCCCGGGACAGGCAAACACCGGGGAGCTGTTTTTT.

This clone appeared a few times. The gene calls are TRBV30 and TRBJ2-3, with 9 bases aligning to TRBD1. Germline values: CDR1 GTSNPN, CDR2 SVGIG (reference sequence). With V trimmed by 0 bases and J by 0 bases, 4 bases remained unmatched. The CDR3 has 16 residues. The CDR3 nucleotides read TGTGCCTGGAGTGTACAGGGGGCGACTAGCACAGATACGCAGTATTTT. It translates to CAWSVQGATSTDTQYF. Combining the CDR3 with reference TRBV30 and TRBJ2-3 gives the whole variable domain SQTIHQWPATLVQPVGSPLSLECTVEGTSNPNLYWYRQAAGRGLQLLFYSVGIGQISSEVPQNLSASRPQDRQFILSSKKLLLSDSGFYLCAWSVQGATSTDTQYFGPGTRLTVL.

This clone was counted between two and nine times. The rearrangement links TRBV6-8 to TRBJ1-5; D remains ambiguous. In germline, CDR1 is MNHGY, CDR2 SAAAGT. V lost 11 bases and J 7 bases, leaving 21 bases between the germline ends. The CDR3 contains 14 residues. CDR3 sequence reads: CALSAAGLGQPQHF. CDR3 DNA: TGTGCCTTGTCCGCCGCGGGGTTGGGCCAGCCCCAGCATTTT.

V gene TRBV29-1 combines with J gene TRBJ2-3, with TRBD2 matching 9 bases. J lost 4 bases, V lost 6 bases, and 8 bases had no gene match. Germline V gives CDR1 SQVTM, CDR2 ANQGSEA. CDR3 size: 14 residues. CDR3 sequence: CSVGTSGSSDTQYF. The CDR3 DNA sequence: TGCAGCGTCGGTACTAGCGGGTCCTCAGATACGCAGTATTTT.

This clone is medium-sized by share. The rearrangement joins TRBV11-3 to TRBJ2-2, with D possibly being TRBD2 (6 bases). The ends were cut back, 3 bases at V and 0 bases at J, with 14 bases in the middle. Germline CDR1 and CDR2: SGHNT and YENEEA. The CDR3 loop spans 17 amino acids. In DNA form, the CDR3 reads TGTGCCAGCAGCTTCCCGCGGCTAGCGTCGAACACCGGGGAGCTGTTTTTT. This encodes CASSFPRLASNTGELFF.

This clone was seen a few times. This chain links TRBV11-3 with TRBJ1-1; the D gene is possibly TRBD1 (5 bases). This CDR3 comprises 16 residues. Trimming pared 1 base from V and 3 bases from J, leaving 15 bases between. CDR1 SGHNT and CDR2 YENEEA come from the germline V gene. The CDR3: CASSLGGQGRYTEAFF. As DNA, the CDR3 is TGTGCCAGCAGCTTAGGCGGTCAGGGACGGTACACTGAAGCTTTCTTT.

This chain uses TRBV18 with TRBJ1-1; D call uncertain. Germline CDR1 is KGHSH and CDR2 is LQKENI. The ends were cut back, 2 bases at V and 2 bases at J, with 6 bases in the middle. The CDR3 is 13 amino acids. Here the CDR3 DNA reads TGTGCCAGCTCACCATCGGTTAACACTGAAGCTTTCTTT. Amino acids: CASSPSVNTEAFF.

The V call is TRBV5-1, the J call TRBJ2-7; D perhaps matches TRBD2 (7 bases). The CDR3 runs to 15 residues. Germline V gives CDR1 SGHRS, CDR2 YFSETQ. Between the trimmed V and J ends, which lost 0 bases and 5 bases, there was a span of 15 bases. The CDR3: CASSLVGGQWDEQYF. The CDR3 DNA is TGCGCCAGCAGCTTGGTCGGGGGGCAATGGGACGAGCAGTACTTC.

This clone was observed a few times. The chain has TRBV15 and TRBJ2-7; 9 bases match TRBD1. Germline CDR1 LNHNV, CDR2 YYDKDF (reference sequence). The J segment lost 6 bases and the V segment lost 4 bases, leaving 7 bases of the junction unmatched. This CDR3 has 14 residues. The CDR3 region is CATSTRDRVGEQYF. CDR3 nucleotide sequence: TGTGCCACCAGCACTCGGGACAGGGTAGGCGAGCAGTACTTC.

This clone has just a few counts. The chain uses TRBV7-7 and TRBJ1-2; TRBD1 matches 10 bases. Germline-derived CDR1 and CDR2 are SSHAT and FNYEAQ (reference sequence). V trimming: 3 bases; J trimming: 3 bases; junction bases outside the gene matches: 4. The CDR3 consists of 15 residues. DNA for the CDR3: TGTGCCAGCAGCTTGCCCGGGACAGGGGACTATGGCTACACCTTC. This encodes CASSLPGTGDYGYTF.

This rearrangement joins TRBV10-2 to TRBJ1-2, with a possible D match to TRBD1 (5 bases). CDR3 length: 13 residues. Trimming pared 8 bases from V and 1 base from J, leaving 11 bases between. From germline, CDR1 is WSHSY and CDR2 SAAADI. DNA for the CDR3: TGCGCCAGCGGGGGACGGTATAACTATGGCTACACCTTC. It encodes CASGGRYNYGYTF.

In its sample, this clone is medium-sized. The V call is TRBV11-3, the J call TRBJ1-5; possible D gene TRBD1, 6 bases. Germline V gene lookup returns CDR1 SGHNT and CDR2 YENEEA. The V end lost 1 base, the J end lost 5 bases, and 15 bases lay between the germline ends. The CDR3 totals 16 residues. CDR3 sequence: CASSLGGGLADQPQHF. CDR3 nucleotide sequence: TGTGCCAGCAGCTTAGGGGGGGGGCTCGCGGATCAGCCCCAGCATTTT.

This clone was found a few times. At one end the junction does not follow the germline gene, possibly because of a read error. J is TRBJ1-6 and V is TRBV6-8; 9 bases match TRBD1. From germline, CDR1 is MNHGY and CDR2 SAAAGT. The CDR3 extends over 14 amino acids. As DNA, the CDR3 is TGTGCCATCAGTTCGACAGGGGGTAATTCACCCCTCCACTTT. The encoded protein is CAISSTGGNSPLHF.

V gene TRBV18 combines with J gene TRBJ1-5, with D unclear. This CDR3 has 15 amino acids. The V gene lost 4 bases and the J gene lost 0 bases, with 10 bases spanning the gap. Germline CDR1 KGHSH, CDR2 LQKENI. CDR3 in DNA: TGTGCCAGCTCACTCAACGTCGATAGCAATCAGCCCCAGCATTTT. Protein sequence: CASSLNVDSNQPQHF.

This clone is termed large. This chain links TRBV28 with TRBJ1-1; D is unresolved. Germline V CDR1 and CDR2: MDHEN, SYDVKM. Trimming removed 0 bases at V and 2 bases at J, with 4 bases between. This CDR3 spans 13 amino acids. The DNA for the CDR3 is TGTGCCAGCAGTTTATGGGCTAACACTGAAGCTTTCTTT. Its translation: CASSLWANTEAFF. The entire variable domain, with the rest obtained from reference TRBV28 and TRBJ1-1, is as follows: DVKVTQSSRYLVKRTGEKVFLECVQDMDHENMFWYRQDPGLGLRLIYFSYDVKMKEKGDIPEGYSVSREKKERFSLILESASTNQTSMYLCASSLWANTEAFFGQGTRLTVV.

The chain combines TRBV18 with TRBJ2-1, with 7 bases lining up with TRBD2. V lost 6 bases and J lost 4; bases outside the gene matches: 6. The CDR3 loop spans 14 amino acids. Germline V gene sequence: CDR1 KGHSH, CDR2 LQKENI. DNA for the CDR3: TGTGCCAGCTCCCGAGCCGGGGGGTACAATGAGCAGTTCTTC. Translation gives CASSRAGGYNEQFF.

This clone occurred a few times. The chain recombines TRBV16 with TRBJ2-5; weak D call: TRBD2 (5 bases). Germline V lookup: CDR1 KGHSY, CDR2 FQNENV. The CDR3 is 14 residues long. Deletions cut 4 bases from V and 0 bases from J, with 9 bases between. CDR3 coding DNA: TGTGCCAGCAGCCTCTCCGGGAACCAAGAGACCCAGTACTTC. It encodes CASSLSGNQETQYF.

In its sample, this clone was seen a few times. The J gene is TRBJ1-1, the V gene TRBV11-3; TRBD1 agrees at 7 bases. V was pared by 5 bases and J by 0 bases, with 6 bases of the junction left unmatched. The CDR3 consists of 15 residues. The germline V gene has CDR1 SGHNT and CDR2 YENEEA. CDR3 sequence: CASSRDSVMNTEAFF. The CDR3 DNA reads as TGTGCCAGCAGCCGGGACAGTGTCATGAACACTGAAGCTTTCTTT.

This chain connects TRBV12-5 to TRBJ2-3; no clear D gene. Germline V CDR1 and CDR2: LGHNT, FRNRAP. The CDR3 length is 14 residues. Deletions cut 7 bases from V and 3 bases from J, with 14 bases between. CDR3 sequence: CASARAGSTDTQYF. For the CDR3, the DNA is TGTGCTAGTGCCCGCGCAGGTTCTACAGATACGCAGTATTTT.

The chain carries TRBV19 and TRBJ2-5; the match to TRBD2 covers 11 bases. The CDR3 runs 15 residues. V lost 5 bases and J lost 2; bases outside the gene matches: 4. Per the germline V gene, CDR1 is LNHDA and CDR2 is SQIVND (reference sequence). The CDR3 coding sequence is TGTGCCAGTAGTGTCGCTAGCGGGGGGCAAGAGACCCAGTACTTC. Translation gives CASSVASGGQETQYF.

The table lists this clone with a count of one. V and J are TRBV19 and TRBJ2-3; maybe TRBD1 (5 bases). Deletions cut 5 bases from V and 7 bases from J, with 13 bases between. The CDR3 is 13 residues long. The germline V gene has CDR1 LNHDA and CDR2 SQIVND (reference sequence). CDR3 region: CASSGERGNTQYF. The CDR3, as DNA: TGTGCCAGTAGTGGTGAAAGGGGAAATACGCAGTATTTT.

The chain uses TRBV18 and TRBJ1-1; D is perhaps TRBD1 (5 bases). In germline, CDR1 is KGHSH, CDR2 LQKENI. The CDR3 covers 12 residues. Trimming removed 3 bases from V and 3 bases from J, with 5 bases in between. This chain's CDR3 is CASSPTDTEAFF. CDR3 nucleotides: TGTGCCAGCTCACCGACAGACACTGAAGCTTTCTTT. Full variable domain (outside the CDR3, taken from reference TRBV18 and TRBJ1-1): NAGVMQNPRHLVRRRGQEARLRCSPMKGHSHVYWYRQLPEEGLKFMVYLQKENIIDESGMPKERFSAEFPKEGPSILRIQQVVRGDSAAYFCASSPTDTEAFFGQGTRLTVV.

By share, this clone counts as medium-sized (0.01 to 0.1%). V usage is TRBV11-3 and J usage is TRBJ2-7; TRBD1 agrees at 10 bases. V trimming: 5 bases; J trimming: 1 base; junction bases outside the gene matches: 5. The CDR3 contains 15 residues. Germline CDR1 SGHNT, CDR2 YENEEA. CDR3 DNA: TGTGCCAGCAGCCGCGACAGGGGGCGATCCTACGAGCAGTACTTC. Translated: CASSRDRGRSYEQYF.